This T cell receptor (beta chain) was documented in a study of neurological immune-mediated disorders. This CDR3 region has 14 residues. Germline V gene lookup returns CDR1 DFQATT and CDR2 SNEGSKA (reference sequence). The ends were cut back, 5 bases at V and 1 base at J, with 12 bases in the middle. This clonotype came up many times. Its antigen is not known. Study-level points and caveats: The expanded clones of different subjects shared no CDR3 amino acid sequences (suggesting private repertoires in all groups).

TCRdb independently ran MiXCR on the 5' RACE reads; one entry per CDR3 protein. The sample has approximately 40,000 distinct CDR3 sequences; about 9.3% are singletons. The TCR originated in a woman aged 25 to 39 with HTLV-1-associated myelopathy (HAM/TSP). The sample comprised PBMCs. This chain uses TRBV20-1 with TRBJ1-3; D is possibly TRBD1 (5 bases). Here the CDR3 DNA reads TGCAGTGCTGGGGTGGGGGGTTCTGGAAACACCATATATTTT. Amino acid sequence: CSAGVGGSGNTIYF.